This T cell receptor (beta chain) was obtained from a study of blood T cell repertoires in COVID-19. About the research overall: Sources were T cells, B-cell-depleted T cells, or PBMCs; the material itself was cDNA or gDNA.

The CDR3 spans 14 residues. V shed 4 bases, J shed 2 bases, and the junction held 4 bases outside the gene matches. Germline CDR1 is MDHEN and CDR2 is SYDVKM. In the original workflow: Estimates of nucleated cell counts were drawn from the amplification of reference gene primers. The assay was immunoSEQ multiplex PCR, and TCRdb's table has in-frame clones only and misses some. Clone size and the V and J calls come from that table; the DNA yielded D and trimming. The sample records about 230,000 clones, approximately 80% being singletons. The sequencing sample was made of peripheral blood. The sequence came from a woman aged 45-60 years with acute or convalescent COVID-19. V usage is TRBV28 and J usage is TRBJ1-2; the match to TRBD1 covers 7 bases. The CDR3 spells CASSSAGGNYGYTF. The CDR3 DNA follows: TGTGCCAGCAGTTCGGCAGGGGGGAACTATGGCTACACCTTC.